One sample yielded the 27 T cell receptor beta chains listed below, sequenced in a study of molecular identifiers for immune sequencing clone quantification. TCRdb independently ran MiXCR on the PCR reads; one entry per CDR3 protein. The table lists about 500,000 distinct CDR3 sequences, around 21% of them singletons. The sample consisted of naive CD8+ T cells from blood, with Jurkat cell RNA spiked in. Noted subset: FACS-sorted CD8+CD4-CCR7+CD45RA+ naive T cells. Receptor source: a human donor in good health. Some libraries in this study had Jurkat cell RNA spiked in.

This clonotype came up many times. The chain recombines TRBV18 with TRBJ2-5; unclear D gene. CDR3 length equals 12 residues. Germline V gives CDR1 KGHSH, CDR2 LQKENI. V was pared by 7 bases and J by 2 bases, with 8 bases between. The CDR3 nucleotides are TGTGCCAGCTTAGGACCGCAAGAGACCCAGTACTTC. This translates into CASLGPQETQYF.

This clonotype was observed at least ten times. In DNA form, the CDR3 reads TGTGCCAGCAGCCCTCCGTTGGTCGACTACGAGCAGTACTTC. Its translation: CASSPPLVDYEQYF. The rearrangement joins TRBV7-9 to TRBJ2-7, with D unresolved. The CDR3 totals 14 residues. Between the trimmed V and J ends, which lost 5 bases and 3 bases, there was a span of 14 bases. The germline gives CDR1 SEHNR, CDR2 FQNEAQ (reference sequence).

The chain links TRBV19 to TRBJ1-1; D is unclear. The CDR3 covers 15 residues. Trimming stripped 2 bases from V and 0 bases from J, with 10 bases between. Germline CDR1 LNHDA, CDR2 SQIVND (reference sequence). The CDR3 DNA reads TGTGCCAGTAGTATATATGGGGATTTGAACACTGAAGCTTTCTTT. This codes for CASSIYGDLNTEAFF.

This clonotype has more than one count but fewer than ten. At one end, the junction sequence differs from germline, possibly due to a read error. V gene TRBV9 combines with J gene TRBJ2-1, with TRBD1 as a possible D gene (6 bases). CDR3 length equals 12 residues. Germline CDR1 is SGDLS and CDR2 is YYNGEE. The CDR3 loop is CASCVVRTAQFF. The CDR3, as DNA: TGTGCCAGCTGCGTAGTTCGGACAGCTCAGTTCTTC. Complete variable domain (other parts from reference TRBV9 and TRBJ2-1): DSGVTQTPKHLITATGQRVTLRCSPRSGDLSVYWYQQSLDQGLQFLIQYYNGEERAKGNILERFSAQQFPDLHSELNLSSLELGDSALYFCASCVVRTAQFFGPGTRLTVL.

The gene calls are TRBV6-2 or TRBV6-3 and TRBJ1-2; 7 bases are a match to TRBD1. The CDR3 contains 16 residues. V was clipped by 7 bases and J by 1 base; unmatched bases: 12. Germline CDR1 MNHEY, CDR2 SVGEGT. The CDR3 DNA reads TGTGCCAGCAACCAAGGGGACAGCAGCGTTAACTATGGCTACACCTTC. Protein: CASNQGDSSVNYGYTF.

This clonotype was counted only a few times. A much larger clone sits a single nucleotide away, making a read error possible. The chain employs TRBV29-1 and TRBJ1-1, with D tentatively TRBD1 (6 bases). This CDR3 has 15 residues. Germline CDR1 is SQVTM and CDR2 is ANQGSEA. V was pared by 7 bases and J by 4 bases, with 22 bases between. In DNA form, the CDR3 reads TGCAGCGCTGACTGGTCCGGACAGCATGGCACTGAAGCTTTCTTT. Its protein is CSADWSGQHGTEAFF.

This clonotype came up many times. This chain connects TRBV10-3 to TRBJ2-5; D uncertain. CDR3 length: 12 amino acids. The germline V gene has CDR1 ENHRY and CDR2 SYGVKD. Trimming cost V 9 bases and J 0 bases, with 8 bases left between them. As DNA, the CDR3 is TGTGCCATTTCGCCCAACCAAGAGACCCAGTACTTC. It encodes CAISPNQETQYF.

Comment on this clonotype: Mismatch with germline at one junction end may stem from a read error. The chain uses TRBV12-3 or TRBV12-4 and TRBJ2-1; 10 bases agree with TRBD1. This CDR3 is 15 amino acids long. In DNA, the CDR3 is TGTGCCAGCAGTCTCGAGGGGACAGGGGATCATGAGCGGTTCTTC. This gives the protein CASSLEGTGDHERFF.

This clonotype has just a few counts. V gene TRBV27 combines with J gene TRBJ1-1, with D tentatively TRBD1 (6 bases). CDR3 length: 15 amino acids. Germline CDR1 reads MNHEY; CDR2 reads SMNVEV (reference sequence). V lost 2 bases to trimming and J lost 0 bases, with 10 bases between them. The CDR3 nucleotides are TGTGCCAGCAGTTTAGGTGGGGGCGTGAACACTGAAGCTTTCTTT. The encoded protein is CASSLGGGVNTEAFF.

This clonotype has only a few counts. The gene calls are TRBV12-3 or TRBV12-4 and TRBJ1-2; the D gene is possibly TRBD1 (6 bases). Deletions cut 5 bases from V and 1 base from J, with 14 bases between. CDR3 length: 15 amino acids. The CDR3 here is CASSDWSGDNYGYTF. CDR3 sequence (DNA): TGTGCCAGCAGTGACTGGTCAGGGGATAACTATGGCTACACCTTC.

This clonotype turned up a few times. CDR3 nucleotides: TGTGCCAGCAGTCAATGGGGACCTAGCGGGCCCTACGAGCAGTACTTC. Translated, it gives CASSQWGPSGPYEQYF. This chain joins TRBV6-5 and TRBJ2-7, with 8 bases identical to TRBD2. After removal of 5 bases from V and 2 bases from J, the junction contained 11 bases not matched to a gene. The CDR3 has 16 residues. Germline CDR1 is MNHEY and CDR2 is SVGAGI.

CDR3 nucleotides: TGTGCCAGCAGCGTAGGGACTGCCAACACAGATACGCAGTATTTT. Encoded protein: CASSVGTANTDTQYF. The chain recombines TRBV9 with TRBJ2-3, with D maybe TRBD2 (5 bases). The CDR3 totals 15 residues. Per germline, CDR1 SGDLS and CDR2 YYNGEE. V lost 0 bases and J 2 bases, leaving 10 bases between the germline ends.

This clonotype was picked up many times. V is TRBV19 and J is TRBJ1-1; no firm D call. In germline, CDR1 is LNHDA, CDR2 SQIVND (reference sequence). The CDR3 spans 15 residues. The ends were cut back, 5 bases at V and 3 bases at J, with 16 bases in the middle. The CDR3 loop is CASSFQTGPYTEAFF. DNA for the CDR3: TGTGCCAGTAGTTTCCAGACCGGTCCCTACACTGAAGCTTTCTTT. The entire variable domain, with the rest obtained from reference TRBV19 and TRBJ1-1, is as follows: DGGITQSPKYLFRKEGQNVTLSCEQNLNHDAMYWYRQDPGQGLRLIYYSQIVNDFQKGDIAEGYSVSREKKESFPLTVTSAQKNPTAFYLCASSFQTGPYTEAFFGQGTRLTVV.

The chain combines TRBV2 with TRBJ2-5; D call uncertain. The CDR3 loop spans 13 amino acids. The germline gives CDR1 SNHLY, CDR2 FYNNEI. V lost 3 bases and J 2 bases, leaving 7 bases between the germline ends. The chain's CDR3 is CASSDWQQETQYF. CDR3 nucleotide sequence: TGTGCCAGCAGTGACTGGCAGCAAGAGACCCAGTACTTC.

This clonotype was found many times. This chain uses TRBV14 with TRBJ1-1; tentative D call: TRBD1 (5 bases). Germline-derived CDR1 and CDR2 are SGHDN and FVKESK. V gave up 4 bases and J gave up 6 bases, with 18 bases separating them. The CDR3 contains 15 residues. The CDR3 sequence is CASSPKIGGGPEAFF. The CDR3 DNA reads as TGTGCCAGCAGCCCCAAGATTGGCGGGGGACCTGAAGCTTTCTTT.

At least ten counts were recorded for this clonotype. V and J are TRBV29-1 and TRBJ1-1; the D is unclear. The V end lost 7 bases, the J end lost 1 base, and 10 bases lay between the germline ends. This CDR3 comprises 12 residues. Per germline, CDR1 SQVTM and CDR2 ANQGSEA. The CDR3 region is CSAEPQNTEAFF. The CDR3 DNA is TGCAGCGCCGAGCCACAGAACACTGAAGCTTTCTTT.

This clonotype was detected ten times or more. This chain connects TRBV7-9 to TRBJ2-2, with TRBD2 as a possible D gene (5 bases). The CDR3 consists of 15 residues. Trimming left V 2 bases short and J 4 bases short, with 11 bases between. From germline, CDR1 is SEHNR and CDR2 FQNEAQ (reference sequence). This CDR3 reads CASSLSDFATGELFF. The CDR3 bases are TGTGCCAGCAGCTTATCGGACTTTGCCACCGGGGAGCTGTTTTTT.

Notes on this clonotype: Given a much more abundant clone one base away, this may be a read error. The V call is TRBV6-5, the J call TRBJ2-7; D may correspond to TRBD1 or TRBD2 (5 bases each). Germline CDR1 MNHEY, CDR2 SVGAGI. The CDR3 sequence is 15 residues long. The DNA of the CDR3 is TGTGCCAGCAGTTACACCCCTTCACGTAGGGACGAGCAGCACTTC. This translates into CASSYTPSRRDEQHF.

This clonotype was observed a few times. V and J are TRBV6-2 or TRBV6-3 and TRBJ2-4, with D possibly matching TRBD1 (6 bases). The CDR3 length is 18 residues. Germline CDR1 MNHEY, CDR2 SVGEGT. The V and J ends lost 2 bases and 0 bases respectively, with 17 bases between them. CDR3 residues: CASSYNPRTDLAKNIQYF. The DNA for the CDR3 is TGTGCCAGCAGTTACAACCCCCGGACAGACCTAGCCAAAAACATTCAGTACTTC.

The V call is TRBV7-8, the J call TRBJ1-2, with a weak D call TRBD1 (5 bases). The CDR3 is made up of 15 amino acids. The ends were cut back, 5 bases at V and 4 bases at J, with 17 bases in the middle. In germline, CDR1 is SGHVS, CDR2 FQNEAQ. CDR3 DNA: TGTGCCAGCAGCGCACGGACACTTCTTGGCTATGGCTACACCTTC. Amino acid sequence: CASSARTLLGYGYTF.

V and J are TRBV12-3 or TRBV12-4 and TRBJ2-1; D is perhaps TRBD2 (5 bases). Trimming shortened V by 10 bases and J by 7 bases, and 20 bases separated the two germline ends. The CDR3 is 14 amino acids. Here the CDR3 DNA reads TGTGCCACCGGATGGGGAGTTGCTAGTAATGAGCAGTTCTTC. Its translation is CATGWGVASNEQFF.

The sample holds many counts of this clonotype. The V and J genes are TRBV12-3 or TRBV12-4 and TRBJ2-2, with 9 bases fitting TRBD1. J was trimmed by 7 bases and V by 4 bases; bases with no gene match: 4. This CDR3 contains 14 residues. DNA of the CDR3: TGTGCCAGCAGTTCGGGGACAGGGAGCGGGGAGCTGTTTTTT. Translation: CASSSGTGSGELFF.

This clonotype was counted at least ten times. The chain uses TRBV6-5 and TRBJ1-3; D not resolved. Trimming shortened V by 2 bases and J by 0 bases, and 17 bases separated the two germline ends. CDR1 and CDR2 from the germline V gene are MNHEY and SVGAGI. The CDR3 has 18 amino acids. This chain's CDR3 is CASSYGFEGPFSGNTIYF. CDR3 sequence (DNA): TGTGCCAGCAGTTACGGGTTTGAAGGACCCTTCTCTGGAAACACCATATATTTT.

The V and J genes are TRBV3-1 and TRBJ2-6, with D perhaps TRBD1 (6 bases). Trimming shortened V by 1 base and J by 0 bases, and 13 bases separated the two germline ends. Germline assignment: CDR1 LGHDT and CDR2 YNNKEL (reference sequence). This CDR3 region has 18 residues. CDR3 DNA sequence: TGTGCCAGCAGCCAAGCAGGGGCAACAAGCTCTGGGGCCAACGTCCTGACTTTC. As protein: CASSQAGATSSGANVLTF.

The chain is built from TRBV20-1 and TRBJ2-7; 9 bases line up with TRBD2. The germline V gene encodes CDR1 DFQATT and CDR2 SNEGSKA (reference sequence). The CDR3 length is 15 residues. The ends lost 0 bases at V and 3 bases at J; junction bases unmatched: 6. The CDR3 here is CSARDWLAGNYEQYF. In nucleotides, the CDR3 is TGCAGTGCTAGAGATTGGCTAGCGGGGAACTACGAGCAGTACTTC.

This clonotype was detected a few times. The chain joins TRBV20-1 to TRBJ2-1; no definite D call. The CDR3 runs 10 residues. CDR1 is DFQATT, CDR2 SNEGSKA, per germline (reference sequence). Trimming cost V 1 base and J 10 bases, with 5 bases left between them. Here the CDR3 DNA reads TGCAGTGCTAGAGGCACCGAGCAGTTCTTC. It yields the protein CSARGTEQFF.

As concerns this clonotype: This may be a read error, as it is one base from a much larger clone. The J gene is TRBJ2-1, the V gene TRBV11-2; D is perhaps TRBD1 (6 bases). The CDR3 has 14 residues. Germline CDR1 is SGHAT and CDR2 is FQNNGV. The chain's CDR3 is CAGSFGTTYNEQFF. In DNA form, the CDR3 reads TGTGCCGGCAGCTTCGGGACAACCTACAATGAGCAGTTCTTC.